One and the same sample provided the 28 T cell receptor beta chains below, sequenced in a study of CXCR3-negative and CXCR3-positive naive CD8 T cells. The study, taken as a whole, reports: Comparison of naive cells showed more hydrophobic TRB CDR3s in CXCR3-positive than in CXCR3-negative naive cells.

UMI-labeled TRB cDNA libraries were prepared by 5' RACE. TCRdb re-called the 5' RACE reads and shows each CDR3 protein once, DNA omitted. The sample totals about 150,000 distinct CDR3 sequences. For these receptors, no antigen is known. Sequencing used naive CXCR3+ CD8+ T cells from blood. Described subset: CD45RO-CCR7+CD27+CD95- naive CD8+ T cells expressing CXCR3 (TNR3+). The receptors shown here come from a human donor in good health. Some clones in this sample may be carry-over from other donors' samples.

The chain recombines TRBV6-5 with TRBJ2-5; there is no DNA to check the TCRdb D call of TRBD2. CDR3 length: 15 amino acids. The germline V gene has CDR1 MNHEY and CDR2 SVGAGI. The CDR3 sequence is CASTQRRGGLETQYF.

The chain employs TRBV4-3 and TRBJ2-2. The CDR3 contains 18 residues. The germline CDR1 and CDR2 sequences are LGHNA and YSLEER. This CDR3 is CASSHIALEYANTGELFF.

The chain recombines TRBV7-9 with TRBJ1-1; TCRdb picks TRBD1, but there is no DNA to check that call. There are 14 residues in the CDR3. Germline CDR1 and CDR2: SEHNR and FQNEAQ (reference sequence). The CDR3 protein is CASSPRVAYTEAFF.

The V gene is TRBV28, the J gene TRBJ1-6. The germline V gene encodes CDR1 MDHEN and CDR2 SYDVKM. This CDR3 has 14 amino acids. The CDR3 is CASRGSLYNSPLHF. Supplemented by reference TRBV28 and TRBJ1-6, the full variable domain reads DVKVTQSSRYLVKRTGEKVFLECVQDMDHENMFWYRQDPGLGLRLIYFSYDVKMKEKGDIPEGYSVSREKKERFSLILESASTNQTSMYLCASRGSLYNSPLHFGNGTRLTVT.

The CDR3: CASSLWAEIDSHNEQFF. The rearrangement joins TRBV28 to TRBJ2-1. Germline V lookup: CDR1 MDHEN, CDR2 SYDVKM. This CDR3 has 17 amino acids.

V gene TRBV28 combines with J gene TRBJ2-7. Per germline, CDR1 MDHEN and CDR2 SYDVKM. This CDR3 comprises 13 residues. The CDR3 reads CASSYGRIYEQYF.

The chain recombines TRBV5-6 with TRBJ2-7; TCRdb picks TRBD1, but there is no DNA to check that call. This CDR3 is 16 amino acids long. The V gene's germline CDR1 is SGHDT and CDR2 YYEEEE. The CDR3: CASSLDTGTAAYEQYF.

CDR3 amino acids: CASSFGTSYGELFF. The chain recombines TRBV7-3 with TRBJ2-2; TCRdb lists TRBD2, though no DNA is available to test this call. This CDR3 spans 14 amino acids. Looked up from germline, CDR1 is SGHTA and CDR2 is FQGTGA. The variable domain in full, completed from reference TRBV7-3 and TRBJ2-2, reads GAGVSQTPSNKVTEKGKYVELRCDPISGHTALYWYRQSLGQGPEFLIYFQGTGAADDSGLPNDRFFAVRPEGSVSTLKIQRTERGDSAVYLCASSFGTSYGELFFGEGSRLTVL.

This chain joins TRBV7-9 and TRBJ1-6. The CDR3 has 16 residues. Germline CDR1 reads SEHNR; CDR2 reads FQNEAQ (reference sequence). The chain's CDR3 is CASSLDRGRANSPLHF.

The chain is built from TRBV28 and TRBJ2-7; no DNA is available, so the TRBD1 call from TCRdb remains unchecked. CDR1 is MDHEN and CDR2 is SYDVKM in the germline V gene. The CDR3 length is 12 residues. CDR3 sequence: CASNMGGYEQYF. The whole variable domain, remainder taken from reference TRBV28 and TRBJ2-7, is DVKVTQSSRYLVKRTGEKVFLECVQDMDHENMFWYRQDPGLGLRLIYFSYDVKMKEKGDIPEGYSVSREKKERFSLILESASTNQTSMYLCASNMGGYEQYFGPGTRLTVT.

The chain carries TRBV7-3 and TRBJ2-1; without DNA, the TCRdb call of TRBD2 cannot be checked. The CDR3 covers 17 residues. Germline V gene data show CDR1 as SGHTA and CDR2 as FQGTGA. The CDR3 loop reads CASSESGTSGGYNEQFF.

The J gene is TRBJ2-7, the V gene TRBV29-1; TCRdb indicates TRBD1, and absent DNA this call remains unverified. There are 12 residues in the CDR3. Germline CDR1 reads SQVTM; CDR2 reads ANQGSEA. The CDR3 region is CSTTGGNYEQYF.

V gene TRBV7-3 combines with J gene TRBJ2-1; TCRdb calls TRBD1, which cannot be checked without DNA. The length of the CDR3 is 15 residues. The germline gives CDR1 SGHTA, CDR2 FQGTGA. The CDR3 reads CASSLRQGGYNEQFF.

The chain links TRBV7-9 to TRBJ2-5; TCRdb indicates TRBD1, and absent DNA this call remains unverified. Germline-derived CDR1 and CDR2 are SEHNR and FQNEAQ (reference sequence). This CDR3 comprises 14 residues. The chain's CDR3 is CASRTDRGGETQYF.

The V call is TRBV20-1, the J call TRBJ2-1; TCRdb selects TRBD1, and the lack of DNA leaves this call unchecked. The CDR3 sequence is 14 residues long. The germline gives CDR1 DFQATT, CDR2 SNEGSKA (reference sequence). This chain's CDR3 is CSATPLAALNEQFF.

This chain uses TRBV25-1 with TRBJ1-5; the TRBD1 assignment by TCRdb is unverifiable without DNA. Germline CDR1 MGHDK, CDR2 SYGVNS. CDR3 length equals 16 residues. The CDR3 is CASSDGTDYFNQPQHF.

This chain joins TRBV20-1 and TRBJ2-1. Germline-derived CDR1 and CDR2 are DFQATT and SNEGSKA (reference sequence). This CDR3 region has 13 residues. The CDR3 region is CSARVPIYNEQFF.

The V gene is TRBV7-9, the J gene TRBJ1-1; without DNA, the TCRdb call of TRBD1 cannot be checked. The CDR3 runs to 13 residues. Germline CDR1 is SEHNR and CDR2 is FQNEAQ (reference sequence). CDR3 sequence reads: CASSRDIFTEAFF. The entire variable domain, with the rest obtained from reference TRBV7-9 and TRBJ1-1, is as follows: DTGVSQNPRHKITKRGQNVTFRCDPISEHNRLYWYRQTLGQGPEFLTYFQNEAQLEKSRLLSDRFSAERPKGSFSTLEIQRTEQGDSAMYLCASSRDIFTEAFFGQGTRLTVV.

CDR3 loop: CASSYDIALEQYF. The chain is built from TRBV6-6 and TRBJ2-7. CDR1 MNHNY and CDR2 SVGAGI come from the germline V gene (reference sequence). There are 13 residues in the CDR3.

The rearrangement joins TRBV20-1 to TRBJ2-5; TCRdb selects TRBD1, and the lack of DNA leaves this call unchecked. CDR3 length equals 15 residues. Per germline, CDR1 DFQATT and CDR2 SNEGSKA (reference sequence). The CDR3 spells CSELQESPGRETQYF.

This CDR3 reads CSVEMGGLAGYNEQFF. The chain joins TRBV29-1 to TRBJ2-1; TCRdb returns TRBD2, unconfirmable since there is no DNA. In germline, CDR1 is SQVTM, CDR2 ANQGSEA. The CDR3 sequence is 16 residues long.

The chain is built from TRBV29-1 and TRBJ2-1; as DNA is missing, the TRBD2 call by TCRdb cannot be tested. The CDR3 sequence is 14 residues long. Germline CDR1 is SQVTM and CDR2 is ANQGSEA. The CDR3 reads CSVKTSGVGNEQLF.

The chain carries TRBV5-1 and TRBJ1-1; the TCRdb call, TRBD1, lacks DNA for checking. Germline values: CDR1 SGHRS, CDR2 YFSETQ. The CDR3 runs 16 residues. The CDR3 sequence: CASSSGPGQGNTEAFF.

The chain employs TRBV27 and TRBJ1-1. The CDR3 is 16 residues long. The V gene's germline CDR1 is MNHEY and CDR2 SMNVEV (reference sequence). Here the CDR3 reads CASISHPEGMNTEAFF.

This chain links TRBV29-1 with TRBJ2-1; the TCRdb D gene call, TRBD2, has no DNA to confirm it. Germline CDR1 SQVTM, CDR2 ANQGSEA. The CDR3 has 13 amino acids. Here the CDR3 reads CSVDPKEGNWQFF.

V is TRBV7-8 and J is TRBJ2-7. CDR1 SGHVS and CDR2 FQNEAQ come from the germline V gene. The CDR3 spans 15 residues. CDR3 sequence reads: CDSSGTDRGSYEQYF.

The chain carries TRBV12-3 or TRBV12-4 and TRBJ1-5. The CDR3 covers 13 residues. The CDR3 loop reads CASVQGFFQPQHF.

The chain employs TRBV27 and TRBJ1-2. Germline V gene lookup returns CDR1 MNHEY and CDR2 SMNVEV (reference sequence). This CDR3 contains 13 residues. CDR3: CASSLYSNYGYTF.